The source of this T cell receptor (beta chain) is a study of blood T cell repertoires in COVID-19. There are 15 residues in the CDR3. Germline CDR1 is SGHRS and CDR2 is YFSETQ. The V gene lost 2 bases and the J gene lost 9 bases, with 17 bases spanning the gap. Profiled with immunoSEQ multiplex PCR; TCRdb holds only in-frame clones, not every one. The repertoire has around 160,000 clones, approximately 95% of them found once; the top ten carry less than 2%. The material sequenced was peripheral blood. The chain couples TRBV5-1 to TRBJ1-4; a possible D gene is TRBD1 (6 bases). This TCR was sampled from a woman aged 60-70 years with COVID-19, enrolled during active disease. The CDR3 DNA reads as TGCGCCAGCAGCTTCGTTCAGGGGCCTCCGCAAAAACTGTTTTTT. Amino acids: CASSFVQGPPQKLFF.